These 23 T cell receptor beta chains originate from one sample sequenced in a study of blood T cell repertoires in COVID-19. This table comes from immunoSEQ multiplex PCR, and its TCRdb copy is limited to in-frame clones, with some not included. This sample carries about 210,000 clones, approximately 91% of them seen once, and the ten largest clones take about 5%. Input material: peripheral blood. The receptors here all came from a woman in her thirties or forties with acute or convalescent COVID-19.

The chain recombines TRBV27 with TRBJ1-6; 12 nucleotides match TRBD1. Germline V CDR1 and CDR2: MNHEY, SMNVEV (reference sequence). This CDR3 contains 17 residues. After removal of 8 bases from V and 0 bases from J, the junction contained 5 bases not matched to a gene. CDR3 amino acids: CASRGQGAGSYNSPLHF. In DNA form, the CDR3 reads TGTGCCAGCCGGGGACAGGGGGCCGGCTCCTATAATTCACCCCTCCACTTT.

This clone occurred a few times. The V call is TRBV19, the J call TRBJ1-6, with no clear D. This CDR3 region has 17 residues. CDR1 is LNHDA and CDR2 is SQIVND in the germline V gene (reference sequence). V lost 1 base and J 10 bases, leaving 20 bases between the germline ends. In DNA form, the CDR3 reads TGTGCCAGTAGTATAGCCCCCCTCGGCGAGGTCAACTCACCCCTCCACTTT. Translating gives CASSIAPLGEVNSPLHF. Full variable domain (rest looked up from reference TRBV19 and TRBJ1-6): DGGITQSPKYLFRKEGQNVTLSCEQNLNHDAMYWYRQDPGQGLRLIYYSQIVNDFQKGDIAEGYSVSREKKESFPLTVTSAQKNPTAFYLCASSIAPLGEVNSPLHFGNGTRLTVT.

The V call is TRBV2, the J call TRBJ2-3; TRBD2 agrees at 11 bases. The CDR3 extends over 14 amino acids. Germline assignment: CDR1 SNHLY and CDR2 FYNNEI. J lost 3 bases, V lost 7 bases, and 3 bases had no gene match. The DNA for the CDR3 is TGTGCCAGCATAGGGACTAGCGGAACAGATACGCAGTATTTT. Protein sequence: CASIGTSGTDTQYF.

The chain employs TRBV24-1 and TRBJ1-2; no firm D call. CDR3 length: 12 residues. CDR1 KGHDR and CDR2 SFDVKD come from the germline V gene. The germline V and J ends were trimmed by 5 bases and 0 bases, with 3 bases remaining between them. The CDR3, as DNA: TGTGCCACCAGTGCAGCTAACTATGGCTACACCTTC. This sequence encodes CATSAANYGYTF.

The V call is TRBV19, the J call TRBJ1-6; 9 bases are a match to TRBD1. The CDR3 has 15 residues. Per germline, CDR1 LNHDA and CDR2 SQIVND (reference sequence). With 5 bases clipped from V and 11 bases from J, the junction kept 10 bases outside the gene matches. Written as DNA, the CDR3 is TGTGCCAGTAGTCTTGGGACAGGGAATTTGGCACCCCTCCACTTT. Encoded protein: CASSLGTGNLAPLHF.

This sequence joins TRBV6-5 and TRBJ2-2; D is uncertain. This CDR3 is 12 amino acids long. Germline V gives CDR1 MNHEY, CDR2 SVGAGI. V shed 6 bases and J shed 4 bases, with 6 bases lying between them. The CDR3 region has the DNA TGTGCCAGCAGAGAGTTCACCGGGGAGCTGTTTTTT. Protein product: CASREFTGELFF.

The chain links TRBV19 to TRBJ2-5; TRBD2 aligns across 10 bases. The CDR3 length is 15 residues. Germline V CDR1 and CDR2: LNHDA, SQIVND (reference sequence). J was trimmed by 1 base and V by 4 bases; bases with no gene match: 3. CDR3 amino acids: CASSTASGSQETQYF. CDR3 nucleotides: TGTGCCAGTAGTACGGCTAGCGGGAGCCAAGAGACCCAGTACTTC.

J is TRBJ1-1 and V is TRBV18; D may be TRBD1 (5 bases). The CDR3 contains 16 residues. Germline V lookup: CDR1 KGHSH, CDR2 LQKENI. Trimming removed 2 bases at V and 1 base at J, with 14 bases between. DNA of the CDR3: TGTGCCAGCTCACCAGGCAGGGTAATCCGGAACACTGAAGCTTTCTTT. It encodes CASSPGRVIRNTEAFF.

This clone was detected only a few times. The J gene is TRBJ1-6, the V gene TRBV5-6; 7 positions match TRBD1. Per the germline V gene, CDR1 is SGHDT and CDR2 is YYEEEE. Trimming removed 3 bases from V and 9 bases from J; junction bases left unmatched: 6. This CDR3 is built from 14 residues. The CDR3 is CASSSMDRISPLHF. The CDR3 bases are TGTGCCAGCAGCTCGATGGACAGGATTTCACCCCTCCACTTT.

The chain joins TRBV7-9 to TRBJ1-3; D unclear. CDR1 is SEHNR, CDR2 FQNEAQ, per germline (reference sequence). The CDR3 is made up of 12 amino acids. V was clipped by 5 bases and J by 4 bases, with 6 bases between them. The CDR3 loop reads CASSQTGNTIYF. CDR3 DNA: TGTGCCAGCAGCCAGACAGGAAACACCATATATTTT.

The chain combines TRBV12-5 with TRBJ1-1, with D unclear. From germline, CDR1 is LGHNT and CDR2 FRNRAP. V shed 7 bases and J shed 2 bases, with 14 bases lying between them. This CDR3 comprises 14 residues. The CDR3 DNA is TGTGCTAGTGCCCTACGGGAATCCAACACTGAAGCTTTCTTT. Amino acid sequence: CASALRESNTEAFF.

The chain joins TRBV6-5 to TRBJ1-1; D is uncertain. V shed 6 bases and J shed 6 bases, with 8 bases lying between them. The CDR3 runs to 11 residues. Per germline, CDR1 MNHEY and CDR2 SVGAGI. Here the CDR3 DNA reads TGTGCCAGCAGGGTGGGCCCTGAAGCTTTCTTT. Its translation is CASRVGPEAFF.

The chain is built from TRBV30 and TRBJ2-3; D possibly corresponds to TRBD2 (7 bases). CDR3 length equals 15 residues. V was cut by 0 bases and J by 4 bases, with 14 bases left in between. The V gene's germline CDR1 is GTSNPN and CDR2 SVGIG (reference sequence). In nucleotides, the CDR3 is TGTGCCTGGAGTGTGGGAGGGGGATTCCCAGATACGCAGTATTTT. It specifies CAWSVGGGFPDTQYF.

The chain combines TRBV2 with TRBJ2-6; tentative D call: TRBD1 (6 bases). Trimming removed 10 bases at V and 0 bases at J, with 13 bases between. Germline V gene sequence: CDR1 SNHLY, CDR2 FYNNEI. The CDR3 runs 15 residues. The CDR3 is CATKTGLSGANVLTF. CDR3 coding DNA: TGTGCCACGAAGACAGGTCTCTCTGGGGCCAACGTCCTGACTTTC.

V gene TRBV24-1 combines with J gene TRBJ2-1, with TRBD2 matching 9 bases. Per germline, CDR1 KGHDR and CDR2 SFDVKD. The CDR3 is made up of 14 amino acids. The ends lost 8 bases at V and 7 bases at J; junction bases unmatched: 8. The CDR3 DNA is TGTGCCACCATTCAAGGACTAGCGACTAATGAGCAGTTCTTC. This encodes CATIQGLATNEQFF.

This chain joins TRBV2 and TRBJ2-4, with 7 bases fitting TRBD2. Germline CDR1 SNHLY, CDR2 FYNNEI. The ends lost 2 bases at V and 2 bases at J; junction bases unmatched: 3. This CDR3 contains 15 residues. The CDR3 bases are TGTGCCAGCAGTGAAATGCGGGGGACCAAAAACATTCAGTACTTC. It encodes CASSEMRGTKNIQYF.

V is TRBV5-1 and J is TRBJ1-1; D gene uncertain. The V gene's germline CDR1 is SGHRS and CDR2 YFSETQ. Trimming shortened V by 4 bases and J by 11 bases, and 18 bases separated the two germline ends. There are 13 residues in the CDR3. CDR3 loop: CASSEHPRSRAFF. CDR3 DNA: TGCGCCAGCAGCGAACACCCCCGGTCTAGGGCTTTCTTT. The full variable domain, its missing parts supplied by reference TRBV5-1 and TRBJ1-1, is KAGVTQTPRYLIKTRGQQVTLSCSPISGHRSVSWYQQTPGQGLQFLFEYFSETQRNKGNFPGRFSGRQFSNSRSEMNVSTLELGDSALYLCASSEHPRSRAFFGQGTRLTVV.

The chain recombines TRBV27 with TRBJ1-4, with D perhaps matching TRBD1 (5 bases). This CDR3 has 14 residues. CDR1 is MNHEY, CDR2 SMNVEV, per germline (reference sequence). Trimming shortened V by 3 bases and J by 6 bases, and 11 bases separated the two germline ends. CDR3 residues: CASSLFFRDEKLFF. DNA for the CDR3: TGTGCCAGCAGTTTGTTTTTCAGGGATGAAAAACTGTTTTTT.

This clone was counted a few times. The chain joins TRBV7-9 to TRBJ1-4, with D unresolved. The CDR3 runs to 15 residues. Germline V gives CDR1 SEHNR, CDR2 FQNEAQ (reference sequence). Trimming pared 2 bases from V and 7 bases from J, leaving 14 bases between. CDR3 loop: CASSLTPTRSEKLFF. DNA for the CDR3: TGTGCCAGCAGCTTAACCCCGACTAGGAGTGAAAAACTGTTTTTT.

In nucleotides, the CDR3 is TGTGCCAGCAGCCCAGGAAGGACAGGCGCTAACTATGGCTACACCTTC. As protein: CASSPGRTGANYGYTF. The chain carries TRBV7-9 and TRBJ1-2; 7 bases match TRBD1. The CDR3 covers 16 residues. Germline loops: CDR1 SEHNR, CDR2 FQNEAQ (reference sequence). The V and J ends lost 5 bases and 0 bases, in that order; junction bases with no gene match: 9.

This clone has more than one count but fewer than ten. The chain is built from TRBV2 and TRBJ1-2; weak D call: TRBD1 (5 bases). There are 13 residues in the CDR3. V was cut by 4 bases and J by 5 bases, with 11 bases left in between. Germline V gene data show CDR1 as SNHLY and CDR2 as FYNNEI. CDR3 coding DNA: TGTGCCAGCAGTGGGCCTTCAGGGTATGGCTACACCTTC. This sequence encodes CASSGPSGYGYTF.

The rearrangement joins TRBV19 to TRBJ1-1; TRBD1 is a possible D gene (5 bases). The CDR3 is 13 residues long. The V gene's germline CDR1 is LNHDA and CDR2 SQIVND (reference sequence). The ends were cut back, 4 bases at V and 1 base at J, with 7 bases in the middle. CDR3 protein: CASSTDRNTEAFF. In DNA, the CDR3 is TGTGCCAGTAGTACCGACAGGAACACTGAAGCTTTCTTT.

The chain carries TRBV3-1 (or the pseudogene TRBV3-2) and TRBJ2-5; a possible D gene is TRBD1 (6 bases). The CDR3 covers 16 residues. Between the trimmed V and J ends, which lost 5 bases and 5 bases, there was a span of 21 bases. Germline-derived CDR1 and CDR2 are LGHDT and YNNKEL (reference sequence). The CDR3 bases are TGTGCCAGCAGCGGGGGCCCCGGCACCTCCCGGGAGACCCAGTACTTC. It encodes CASSGGPGTSRETQYF.